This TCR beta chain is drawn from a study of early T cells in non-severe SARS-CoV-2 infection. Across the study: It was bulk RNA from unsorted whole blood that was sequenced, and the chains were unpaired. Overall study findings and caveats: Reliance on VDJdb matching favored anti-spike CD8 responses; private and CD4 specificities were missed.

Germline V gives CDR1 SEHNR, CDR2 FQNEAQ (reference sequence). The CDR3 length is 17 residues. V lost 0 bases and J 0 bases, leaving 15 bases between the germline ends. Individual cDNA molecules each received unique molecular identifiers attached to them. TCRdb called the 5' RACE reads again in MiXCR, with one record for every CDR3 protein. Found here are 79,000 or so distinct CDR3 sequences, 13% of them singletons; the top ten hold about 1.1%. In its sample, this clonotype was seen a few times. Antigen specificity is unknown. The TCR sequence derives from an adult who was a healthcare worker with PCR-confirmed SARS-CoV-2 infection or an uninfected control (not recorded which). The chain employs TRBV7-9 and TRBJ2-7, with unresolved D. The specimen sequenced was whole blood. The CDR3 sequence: CASSLALINLSSYEQYF. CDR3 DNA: TGTGCCAGCAGCTTAGCGCTGATAAACCTAAGCTCCTACGAGCAGTACTTC.